These 23 T cell receptor beta chains originate from one sample sequenced in a study of regulatory T cells in long-lasting Graves disease. Time point described: newly diagnosed GD, antithyroid drugs for less than 3 months. PBMCs provided the RNA from which the TCR library was made. With iRepertoire HTBI primers and Arm-PCR of CDR3 regions, TCR beta libraries were built. A single record per CDR3 protein comes from TCRdb applying MiXCR to the multiplex PCR reads. The profile shows 450,000 to 650,000 distinct CDR3 sequences, roughly 16% of them singletons. The same data also contributed to another study, on T cells in Graves' hyperthyroidism and ophthalmopathy.

Sample: peripheral blood mononuclear cells (PBMCs), taken at new diagnosis, from a patient treated with antithyroid drugs. The receptors here all came from a woman aged 40 to 65 with Graves disease.

This clonotype was counted ten times or more. The chain has TRBV28 and TRBJ2-4, with TRBD2 matching 7 bases. The CDR3 has 14 residues. Germline loops: CDR1 MDHEN, CDR2 SYDVKM. The V segment lost 2 bases and the J segment 6 bases; nucleotides outside the gene matches: 4. Here the CDR3 reads CASSLGGGGNIQYF. Here the CDR3 DNA reads TGTGCCAGCAGTTTAGGGGGGGGGGGAAACATTCAGTACTTC.

In its sample, this clonotype was seen many times. The V and J genes are TRBV18 and TRBJ1-5; TRBD1 agrees at 12 bases. Germline CDR1 is KGHSH and CDR2 is LQKENI. CDR3 length: 16 amino acids. V was clipped by 6 bases and J by 9 bases; unmatched bases: 12. The CDR3 DNA is TGTGCCAGCTCCACGGGACAGGGGGCCGCATTAGGGCCCCAGCATTTT. Its protein product is CASSTGQGAALGPQHF.

The chain joins TRBV20-1 to TRBJ1-6; D remains unclear. Trimming removed 0 bases from V and 5 bases from J, with 14 bases in between. The CDR3 covers 16 residues. CDR1 DFQATT and CDR2 SNEGSKA come from the germline V gene (reference sequence). The CDR3: CSARDEGGYHNSPLHF. The CDR3 DNA sequence: TGCAGTGCTAGAGATGAAGGAGGGTACCATAATTCACCCCTCCACTTT.

The chain couples TRBV12-3 or TRBV12-4 to TRBJ2-1; 10 bases match TRBD2. Losses at the gene ends were 8 bases for V and 5 bases for J; bases not matched to a gene: 6. The CDR3 consists of 14 residues. In nucleotides, the CDR3 is TGTGCCAGCGGTAGCGGGGGGTACCACAATGAGCAGTTCTTC. Translating gives CASGSGGYHNEQFF.

The chain has TRBV7-9 and TRBJ2-3; perhaps TRBD2 as D (6 bases). The CDR3 sequence is 15 residues long. From germline, CDR1 is SEHNR and CDR2 FQNEAQ (reference sequence). V was cut by 3 bases and J by 4 bases, with 14 bases left in between. CDR3 coding DNA: TGTGCCAGCAGCTTGGAGGGAATTGTCCCAGATACGCAGTATTTT. This sequence encodes CASSLEGIVPDTQYF.

The chain links TRBV12-3 or TRBV12-4 to TRBJ2-1; 8 nucleotides agree with TRBD1. The assigned J gene may be wrong: the sequence end matches TRBJ2-7 better. The CDR3 contains 19 residues. CDR3 nucleotide sequence: TGTGCCAGCAGTTGGGGGATCGTCACAGGGGGGCACGGGTACAATGAGCAGTACTTC. Translating gives CASSWGIVTGGHGYNEQYF.

This clonotype came up many times. The gene calls are TRBV7-2 and TRBJ2-5; D is perhaps TRBD2 (6 bases). The CDR3 loop spans 16 amino acids. The V end was cut by 1 base, the J end by 2 bases, with 14 bases between. Per the germline V gene, CDR1 is SGHTA and CDR2 is FQGNSA. The chain's CDR3 is CASSLVVWRGQETQYF. The CDR3 DNA is TGTGCCAGCAGCTTAGTGGTGTGGAGGGGACAAGAGACCCAGTACTTC.

This clonotype was counted at least ten times. The J gene is TRBJ1-1, the V gene TRBV30; D is perhaps TRBD1 (6 bases). The CDR3 is 15 amino acids. V shed 5 bases and J shed 4 bases, with 20 bases lying between them. From germline, CDR1 is GTSNPN and CDR2 SVGIG (reference sequence). CDR3 DNA sequence: TGTGCCTGGGGGAGGACAGTCTCCCTGCGCACTGAAGCTTTCTTT. Its protein is CAWGRTVSLRTEAFF.

The rearrangement uses TRBV5-4 and TRBJ1-2; 12 positions agree with TRBD1. This CDR3 contains 16 residues. The trim removed 4 bases at V and 4 bases at J, leaving 8 bases unmatched. Germline V gives CDR1 SGHNT, CDR2 YYREEE (reference sequence). The CDR3 region is CASSPWGQGATYGYTF. In DNA form, the CDR3 reads TGTGCCAGCAGCCCCTGGGGACAGGGGGCGACCTATGGCTACACCTTC.

This clonotype was recorded many times. This chain connects TRBV2 to TRBJ2-4; the D gene is possibly TRBD2 (6 bases). Germline V gene lookup returns CDR1 SNHLY and CDR2 FYNNEI. Trimming took off 8 bases at V and 11 bases at J, with 13 bases between the two ends. The CDR3 sequence is 11 residues long. The CDR3 loop reads CASRGEHFQYF. The CDR3 DNA is TGTGCCAGCCGCGGGGAGCACTTTCAGTACTTC.

A few counts support this clonotype. This chain links TRBV5-1 with TRBJ2-5; D may be TRBD1 (5 bases). Deletions cut 9 bases from V and 0 bases from J, with 12 bases between. The germline V gene has CDR1 SGHRS and CDR2 YFSETQ. The CDR3 covers 13 residues. This chain's CDR3 is CATKGAHQETQYF. In DNA, the CDR3 is TGCGCCACCAAAGGGGCGCACCAAGAGACCCAGTACTTC.

This clonotype has a count of ten or more. The chain has TRBV28 and TRBJ2-3; TRBD1 agrees at 12 bases. The better agreement between TRBJ2-5 and the DNA end casts doubt on the J call. Germline loops: CDR1 MDHEN, CDR2 SYDVKM. This CDR3 is built from 16 residues. CDR3 in DNA: TGTGCCAGCAGCTCACCGGGACAGGGGGCAGTAGAGACCCAGTACTTC. Amino acids: CASSSPGQGAVETQYF.

With regard to this clonotype: Possible read error: a much larger clone is one base away. This chain uses TRBV7-9 with TRBJ1-5, with D hard to call. Germline-derived CDR1 and CDR2 are SEHNR and FQNEAQ (reference sequence). This CDR3 has 16 residues. Deletions cut 0 bases from V and 0 bases from J, with 9 bases between. The CDR3 nucleotides are TGTGCCAGCAGCTTAGCTAGCGTCAATAGCAATCAGCCCCAGCATTTT. Protein sequence: CASSLASVNSNQPQHF.

In this sample, this clonotype turned up a few times. This sequence joins TRBV29-1 and TRBJ2-2, with 9 bases lining up with TRBD1. The CDR3 extends over 13 amino acids. Per the germline V gene, CDR1 is SQVTM and CDR2 is ANQGSEA. Trimming took 7 bases from V and 7 from J; bases not matched to a gene: 7. DNA for the CDR3: TGCAGCGGACAGGGGGTGCTCAACGGGGAGCTGTTTTTT. This codes for CSGQGVLNGELFF.

This clonotype showed up just a few times. The CDR3 loop is CASSDDRSTDTQYF. CDR3 nucleotide sequence: TGTGCCAGCTCGGATGACAGGAGCACAGATACGCAGTATTTT. The rearrangement uses TRBV18 and TRBJ2-3, with a possible D match to TRBD1 (6 bases). CDR1 KGHSH and CDR2 LQKENI come from the germline V gene. The CDR3 runs to 14 residues. With 6 bases removed from V and 0 bases from J, the gap between germline ends came to 10 bases. The whole variable domain, remainder taken from reference TRBV18 and TRBJ2-3, is NAGVMQNPRHLVRRRGQEARLRCSPMKGHSHVYWYRQLPEEGLKFMVYLQKENIIDESGMPKERFSAEFPKEGPSILRIQQVVRGDSAAYFCASSDDRSTDTQYFGPGTRLTVL.

This clonotype was observed a few times. V and J are TRBV5-4 and TRBJ1-2; tentative D call: TRBD1 (6 bases). Germline CDR1 is SGHNT and CDR2 is YYREEE (reference sequence). Trimming pared 0 bases from V and 3 bases from J, leaving 12 bases between. This CDR3 is built from 15 residues. Here the CDR3 DNA reads TGTGCCAGCAGCTTGGAGGCAGGGGCTTACTATGGCTACACCTTC. It translates to CASSLEAGAYYGYTF.

This chain connects TRBV19 to TRBJ1-2; 7 bases align to TRBD1. The CDR3 spans 15 residues. Trimming removed 9 bases from V and 2 bases from J; junction bases left unmatched: 12. Germline loops: CDR1 LNHDA, CDR2 SQIVND (reference sequence). DNA for the CDR3: TGTGCCAGCAGAGGGACAGTTCTTTTAAACTATGGCTACACCTTC. It translates to CASRGTVLLNYGYTF.

The sample holds many counts of this clonotype. The V and J genes are TRBV7-8 and TRBJ2-2; 8 nucleotides align to TRBD2. Germline lookup yields CDR1 SGHVS and CDR2 FQNEAQ. The CDR3 has 16 residues. J gave up 2 bases and V 6 bases, and 8 bases lay outside the gene matches. The CDR3 loop is CASRDARGENTGELFF. Written as DNA, the CDR3 is TGTGCCAGCAGGGACGCGCGGGGGGAAAACACCGGGGAGCTGTTTTTT.

At least ten counts were recorded for this clonotype. The chain employs TRBV7-2 and TRBJ1-2, with 7 bases that match TRBD1. From germline, CDR1 is SGHTA and CDR2 FQGNSA. The CDR3 loop spans 13 amino acids. The V and J ends lost 7 bases and 5 bases, in that order; junction bases with no gene match: 7. The CDR3 reads CASTRQGQYGYTF. CDR3 nucleotides: TGTGCCAGCACCAGGCAGGGACAGTATGGCTACACCTTC.

Details on this clonotype: The germline gene is not matched at one end of the junction; a read error may be the cause. The genes are TRBV6-1 and TRBJ2-5, with D possibly being TRBD2 (5 bases). Per the germline V gene, CDR1 is MNHNS and CDR2 is SASEGT. The length of the CDR3 is 13 residues. CDR3 region: CAVEGYPQEAQYF. In DNA, the CDR3 is TGTGCCGTTGAGGGCTACCCCCAAGAGGCCCAGTACTTC.

This clonotype was recorded many times. The rearrangement joins TRBV2 to TRBJ2-3, with D tentatively TRBD1 (5 bases). The CDR3 runs to 14 residues. With 6 bases removed from V and 7 bases from J, the gap between germline ends came to 17 bases. The germline gives CDR1 SNHLY, CDR2 FYNNEI. CDR3 bases: TGTGCCAGCAGATCAGGGATGGGGCGAAATACGCAGTATTTT. Its protein is CASRSGMGRNTQYF.

This clonotype was seen more than once but under ten times. The chain uses TRBV12-5 and TRBJ1-6; D unclear. CDR1 is LGHNT, CDR2 FRNRAP, per germline. The CDR3 is 13 amino acids. V was cut by 1 base and J by 14 bases, with 12 bases left in between. The CDR3 is CASGLGNVGSLHF. The CDR3 coding sequence is TGTGCTAGTGGTTTGGGGAACGTCGGCTCCCTCCACTTT.

Notes on this clonotype: A much larger clonotype is one base distant, so this may be a read error. V gene TRBV6-1 combines with J gene TRBJ2-7; 7 bases are shared with TRBD1. This CDR3 has 15 residues. Trimming cost V 3 bases and J 2 bases; bases outside gene matches: 7. Germline V lookup: CDR1 MNHNS, CDR2 SASEGT. The CDR3: CASSDYRTGTYEQYF. CDR3 sequence (DNA): TGTGCCAGCAGTGATTACAGGACAGGTACCTACGAGCAGTACTTC.